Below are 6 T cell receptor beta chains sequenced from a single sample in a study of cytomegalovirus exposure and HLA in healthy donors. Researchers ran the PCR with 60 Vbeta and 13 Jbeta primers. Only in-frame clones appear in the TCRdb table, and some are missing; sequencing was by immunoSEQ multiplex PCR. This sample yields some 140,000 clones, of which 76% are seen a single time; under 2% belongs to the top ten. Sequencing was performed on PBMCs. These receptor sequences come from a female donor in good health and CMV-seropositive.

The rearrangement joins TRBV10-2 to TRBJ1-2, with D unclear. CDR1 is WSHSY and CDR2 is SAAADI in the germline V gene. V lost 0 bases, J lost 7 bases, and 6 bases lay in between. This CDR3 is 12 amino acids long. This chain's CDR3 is CASSESSAGYTF. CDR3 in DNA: TGCGCCAGCAGTGAGTCCAGTGCTGGCTACACCTTC.

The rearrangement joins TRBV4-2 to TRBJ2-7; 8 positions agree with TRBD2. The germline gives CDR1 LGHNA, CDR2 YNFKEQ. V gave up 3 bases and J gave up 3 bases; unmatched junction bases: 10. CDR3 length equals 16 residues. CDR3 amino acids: CASSQDAGLGNYEQYF. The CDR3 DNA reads TGTGCCAGCAGCCAGGACGCGGGACTAGGGAACTACGAGCAGTACTTC.

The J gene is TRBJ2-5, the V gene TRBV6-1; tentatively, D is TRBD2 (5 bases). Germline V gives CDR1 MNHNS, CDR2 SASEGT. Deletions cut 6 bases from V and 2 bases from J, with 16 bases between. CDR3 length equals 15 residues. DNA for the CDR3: TGTGCCAGCAGCGCACTTCGGGGAGTTCAAGAGACCCAGTACTTC. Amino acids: CASSALRGVQETQYF.

The CDR3 loop is CASSKRQGGTYEQYF. CDR3 in DNA: TGTGCCAGCAGCAAGCGACAGGGTGGTACCTACGAGCAGTACTTC. The genes are TRBV7-9 and TRBJ2-7; 7 positions agree with TRBD1. CDR1 and CDR2 (germline): SEHNR, FQNEAQ (reference sequence). CDR3 length: 15 residues. V was pared by 5 bases and J by 2 bases, with 9 bases of the junction left unmatched.

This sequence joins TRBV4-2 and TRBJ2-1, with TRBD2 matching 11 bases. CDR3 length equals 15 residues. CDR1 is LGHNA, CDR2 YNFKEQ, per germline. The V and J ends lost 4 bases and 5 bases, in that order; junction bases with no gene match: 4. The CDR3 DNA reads TGTGCCAGCAGCCTTACTAGCGGGGGCCACAATGAGCAGTTCTTC. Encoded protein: CASSLTSGGHNEQFF.

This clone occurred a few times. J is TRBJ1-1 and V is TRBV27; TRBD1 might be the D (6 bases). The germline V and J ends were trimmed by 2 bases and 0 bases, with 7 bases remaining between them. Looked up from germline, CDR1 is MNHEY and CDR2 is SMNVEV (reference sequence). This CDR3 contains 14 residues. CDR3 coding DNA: TGTGCCAGCAGTTTAGGGGGCATGAACACTGAAGCTTTCTTT. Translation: CASSLGGMNTEAFF.